These 16 T cell receptor beta chains were all obtained from the same sample, sequenced in a study of T cell responses to AZD1222 COVID-19 vaccine. The assay was immunoSEQ multiplex PCR, and TCRdb's table has in-frame clones only and misses some. The table includes 80,000 to 90,000 clones, about 93% detected once. Here the sequenced sample was peripheral blood, taken on day 0 of MenACWY control vaccination. These receptors were collected from an adult in good health.

The sample holds one count of this clone. The chain recombines TRBV5-1 with TRBJ2-5; D possibly uses TRBD1 or TRBD2 (5 bases each). The germline V gene encodes CDR1 SGHRS and CDR2 YFSETQ. This CDR3 spans 14 amino acids. V was shortened by 4 bases and J by 5 bases, with 15 bases between the two germline ends. DNA of the CDR3: TGCGCCAGCAGCCCGGGTGCTGAGGGGGAGACCCAGTACTTC. Its protein is CASSPGAEGETQYF.

This chain uses TRBV28 with TRBJ2-5, with 11 positions matching TRBD2. V was pared by 6 bases and J by 4 bases, with 4 bases of the junction left unmatched. Germline V gene sequence: CDR1 MDHEN, CDR2 SYDVKM. This CDR3 region has 14 residues. CDR3 in DNA: TGTGCCAGCAGCCAAACTAGCGGGGGAGAGACCCAGTACTTC. It yields the protein CASSQTSGGETQYF.

J is TRBJ2-5 and V is TRBV29-1; D is ambiguous. The CDR3 is made up of 14 amino acids. Trimming pared 4 bases from V and 4 bases from J, leaving 16 bases between. Germline V gene lookup returns CDR1 SQVTM and CDR2 ANQGSEA. CDR3 DNA: TGCAGCGTTGTGCCCCCGGCTTCGGGAGAGACCCAGTACTTC. Translated: CSVVPPASGETQYF.

The table lists this clone with a count of one. The genes are TRBV10-3 and TRBJ2-5; D is unclear. The CDR3 is 12 amino acids. With 0 bases removed from V and 14 bases from J, the gap between germline ends came to 13 bases. Per the germline V gene, CDR1 is ENHRY and CDR2 is SYGVKD. In DNA form, the CDR3 reads TGTGCCATCAGTGAGTCGGGAACACAGTATTACTTC. Its translation is CAISESGTQYYF.

Only a few counts were recorded for this clone. J is TRBJ2-5 and V is TRBV5-8; tentative D call: TRBD1 (6 bases). The germline V gene encodes CDR1 SGHTS and CDR2 YDEGEE. Trimming took off 6 bases at V and 2 bases at J, with 14 bases between the two ends. CDR3 length equals 14 residues. The CDR3 region is CASTNGDTQETQYF. CDR3 sequence (DNA): TGTGCCAGCACGAATGGGGACACACAAGAGACCCAGTACTTC.

This clone was seen a few times. The rearrangement links TRBV5-4 to TRBJ2-2; possibly TRBD1 for D (5 bases). V dropped 4 bases and J dropped 3 bases, with 10 bases sitting between them. The CDR3 is made up of 14 amino acids. Germline V gene lookup returns CDR1 SGHNT and CDR2 YYREEE (reference sequence). In nucleotides, the CDR3 is TGTGCCAGCAGCCCGCCGACAGACACCGGGGAGCTGTTTTTT. It yields the protein CASSPPTDTGELFF. Full variable domain (remainder filled in from reference TRBV5-4 and TRBJ2-2): ETGVTQSPTHLIKTRGQQVTLRCSSQSGHNTVSWYQQALGQGPQFIFQYYREEENGRGNFPPRFSGLQFPNYSSELNVNALELDDSALYLCASSPPTDTGELFFGEGSRLTVL.

This chain links TRBV3-1 (or the pseudogene TRBV3-2) with TRBJ1-1; a weak D match, TRBD1 (6 bases). V lost 2 bases and J 10 bases, leaving 20 bases between the germline ends. The germline gives CDR1 LGHDT, CDR2 YNNKEL (reference sequence). The CDR3 totals 15 residues. CDR3 sequence: CASSQINRAPSGAFF. In DNA form, the CDR3 reads TGTGCCAGCAGCCAAATAAACAGGGCACCCTCGGGAGCTTTCTTT.

The chain recombines TRBV10-3 with TRBJ1-1; TRBD1 aligns across 10 bases. The CDR3 covers 14 residues. Germline-derived CDR1 and CDR2 are ENHRY and SYGVKD. With 3 bases clipped from V and 7 bases from J, the junction kept 5 bases outside the gene matches. CDR3 DNA sequence: TGTGCCATCAGTGAAGTAGGGACAGGGGTTGAAGCTTTCTTT. It translates to CAISEVGTGVEAFF.

The chain recombines TRBV15 with TRBJ1-6; 9 bases fit TRBD1. Trimming took 1 base from V and 6 from J; bases not matched to a gene: 4. CDR3 length: 16 amino acids. From germline, CDR1 is LNHNV and CDR2 YYDKDF (reference sequence). CDR3 DNA: TGTGCCACCAGCAGAGTAGACAGGGGGTTTAATTCACCCCTCCACTTT. Its translation is CATSRVDRGFNSPLHF.

The chain carries TRBV6-5 and TRBJ1-2; D might be TRBD1 (5 bases). In germline, CDR1 is MNHEY, CDR2 SVGAGI. Trimming removed 11 bases from V and 6 bases from J, with 13 bases in between. CDR3 size: 11 residues. CDR3 DNA sequence: TGTGCCGGGGGGGGACCCAATGGCTACACCTTC. The encoded protein is CAGGGPNGYTF.

A note on this clone: Different DNA sequences within this sample yield the same CDR3. The J gene is TRBJ2-3, the V gene TRBV10-1, with 14 bases aligning to TRBD2. The CDR3 length is 16 residues. Germline V gives CDR1 WNHNN, CDR2 SYGVQD (reference sequence). The V segment lost 3 bases and the J segment 3 bases; nucleotides outside the gene matches: 2. The CDR3 sequence is CASSEGLAGGTDTQYF. CDR3 bases: TGCGCCAGCAGTGAAGGACTAGCGGGGGGAACAGATACGCAGTATTTT.

This chain connects TRBV5-4 to TRBJ2-5; 8 bases align to TRBD1. The CDR3 has 15 residues. The V and J ends lost 0 bases and 5 bases, in that order; junction bases with no gene match: 6. CDR1 and CDR2 from the germline V gene are SGHNT and YYREEE (reference sequence). The CDR3 nucleotides read TGTGCCAGCAGCTTGGGGACAGGGACATGGGAGACCCAGTACTTC. This gives the protein CASSLGTGTWETQYF.

The gene calls are TRBV4-2 and TRBJ1-1; a weak D match, TRBD1 (6 bases). CDR3 size: 16 residues. Germline CDR1 and CDR2: LGHNA and YNFKEQ. V gave up 0 bases and J gave up 11 bases, with 22 bases separating them. The CDR3 reads CASSQDSVVRGGGAFF. DNA of the CDR3: TGTGCCAGCAGCCAAGATAGTGTAGTCAGGGGCGGAGGGGCTTTCTTT.

This chain connects TRBV2 to TRBJ2-4; TRBD1 matches 7 bases. With V trimmed by 4 bases and J by 11 bases, 8 bases remained unmatched. The CDR3 is 13 residues long. Per the germline V gene, CDR1 is SNHLY and CDR2 is FYNNEI. The CDR3 is CASSVSRDSLQYF. Written as DNA, the CDR3 is TGTGCCAGCAGTGTTTCCCGGGACAGCCTTCAGTACTTC.

The genes are TRBV29-1 and TRBJ2-2; D remains unclear. The V gene's germline CDR1 is SQVTM and CDR2 ANQGSEA. V was clipped by 5 bases and J by 0 bases, with 13 bases between them. The CDR3 consists of 15 residues. The CDR3 sequence is CSVRAGQTNTGELFF. The CDR3 nucleotides read TGCAGCGTTAGGGCAGGTCAAACGAACACCGGGGAGCTGTTTTTT.

The rearrangement joins TRBV3-1 (or the pseudogene TRBV3-2) to TRBJ2-7, with D perhaps TRBD2 (5 bases). The CDR3 covers 13 residues. V lost 0 bases, J lost 4 bases, and 7 bases lay in between. Germline V gene data show CDR1 as LGHDT and CDR2 as YNNKEL (reference sequence). The CDR3 DNA is TGTGCCAGCAGCCAAGATCGGGGTTACGAGCAGTACTTC. It yields the protein CASSQDRGYEQYF.